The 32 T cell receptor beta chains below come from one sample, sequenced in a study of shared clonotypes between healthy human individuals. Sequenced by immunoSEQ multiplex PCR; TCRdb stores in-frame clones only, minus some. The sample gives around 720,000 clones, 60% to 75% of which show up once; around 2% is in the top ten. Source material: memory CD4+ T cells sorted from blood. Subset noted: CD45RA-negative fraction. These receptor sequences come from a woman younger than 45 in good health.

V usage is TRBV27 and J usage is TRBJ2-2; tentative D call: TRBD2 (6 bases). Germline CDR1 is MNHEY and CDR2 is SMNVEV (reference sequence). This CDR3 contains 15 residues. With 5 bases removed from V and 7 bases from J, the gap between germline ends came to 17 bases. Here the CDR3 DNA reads TGTGCCAGCAGTGGGCCCGGCGGGGTCGTCGGGGAGCTGTTTTTT. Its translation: CASSGPGGVVGELFF.

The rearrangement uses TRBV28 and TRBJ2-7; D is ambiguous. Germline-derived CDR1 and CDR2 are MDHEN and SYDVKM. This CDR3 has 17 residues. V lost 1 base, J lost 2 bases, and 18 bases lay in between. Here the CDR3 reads CASSLSRRSVLTYEQYF. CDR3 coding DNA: TGTGCCAGCAGTTTATCCCGCCGATCGGTCCTAACCTACGAGCAGTACTTC.

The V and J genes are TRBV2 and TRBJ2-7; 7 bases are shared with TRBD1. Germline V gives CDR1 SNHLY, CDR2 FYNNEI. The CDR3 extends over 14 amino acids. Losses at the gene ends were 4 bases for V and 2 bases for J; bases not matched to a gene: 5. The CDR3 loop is CASSGEQGTYEQYF. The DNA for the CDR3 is TGTGCCAGCAGTGGGGAACAGGGGACCTACGAGCAGTACTTC. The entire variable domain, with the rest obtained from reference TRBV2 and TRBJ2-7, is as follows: EPEVTQTPSHQVTQMGQEVILRCVPISNHLYFYWYRQILGQKVEFLVSFYNNEISEKSEIFDDQFSVERPDGSNFTLKIRSTKLEDSAMYFCASSGEQGTYEQYFGPGTRLTVT.

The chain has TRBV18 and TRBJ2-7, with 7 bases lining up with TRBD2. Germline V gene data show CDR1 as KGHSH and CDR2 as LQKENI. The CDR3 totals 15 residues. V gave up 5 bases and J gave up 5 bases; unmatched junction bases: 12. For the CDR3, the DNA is TGTGCCAGCTCAGCCCGCATAGGCGGGGGACACGAGCAGTACTTC. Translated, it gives CASSARIGGGHEQYF.

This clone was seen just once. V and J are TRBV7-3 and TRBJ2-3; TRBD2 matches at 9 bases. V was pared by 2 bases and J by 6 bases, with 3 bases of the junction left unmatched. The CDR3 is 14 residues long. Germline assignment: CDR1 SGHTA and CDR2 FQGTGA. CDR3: CASSLAGGKDTQYF. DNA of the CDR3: TGTGCCAGCAGCTTAGCGGGAGGGAAGGATACGCAGTATTTT. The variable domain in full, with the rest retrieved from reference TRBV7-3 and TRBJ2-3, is GAGVSQTPSNKVTEKGKYVELRCDPISGHTALYWYRQSLGQGPEFLIYFQGTGAADDSGLPNDRFFAVRPEGSVSTLKIQRTERGDSAVYLCASSLAGGKDTQYFGPGTRLTVL.

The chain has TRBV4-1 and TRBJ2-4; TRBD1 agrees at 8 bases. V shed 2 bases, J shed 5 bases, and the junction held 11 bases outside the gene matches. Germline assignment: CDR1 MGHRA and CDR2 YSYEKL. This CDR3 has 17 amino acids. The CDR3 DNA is TGCGCCAGCAGCCAACTAATTCTAGGACAGGGTGAAAACATTCAGTACTTC. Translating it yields CASSQLILGQGENIQYF.

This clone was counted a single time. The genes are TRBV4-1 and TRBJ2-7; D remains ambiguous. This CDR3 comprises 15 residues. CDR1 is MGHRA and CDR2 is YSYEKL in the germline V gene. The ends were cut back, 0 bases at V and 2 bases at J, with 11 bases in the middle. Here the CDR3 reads CASSQDFPMTYEQYF. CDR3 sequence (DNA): TGCGCCAGCAGCCAAGATTTCCCGATGACCTACGAGCAGTACTTC.

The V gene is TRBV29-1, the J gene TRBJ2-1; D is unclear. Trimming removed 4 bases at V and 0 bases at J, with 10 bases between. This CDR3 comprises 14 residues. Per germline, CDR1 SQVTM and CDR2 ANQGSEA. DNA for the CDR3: TGCAGCGTTGCGCGGCGAAGCTCCTACAATGAGCAGTTCTTC. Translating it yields CSVARRSSYNEQFF.

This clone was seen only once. CDR3 amino acids: CASSLGWGQGDPSYEQYF. CDR3 in DNA: TGTGCCAGCAGCTTAGGCTGGGGACAGGGGGACCCCTCCTACGAGCAGTACTTC. The rearrangement uses TRBV11-2 and TRBJ2-7, with 11 bases identical to TRBD1. V shed 1 base and J 0 bases; nucleotides not matched to a gene: 8. There are 18 residues in the CDR3. Germline CDR1 and CDR2: SGHAT and FQNNGV.

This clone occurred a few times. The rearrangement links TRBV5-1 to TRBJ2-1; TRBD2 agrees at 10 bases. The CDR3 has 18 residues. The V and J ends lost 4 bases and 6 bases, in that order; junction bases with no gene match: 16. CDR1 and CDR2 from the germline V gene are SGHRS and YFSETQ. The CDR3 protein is CASSAGTSVEISGNEQFF. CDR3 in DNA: TGCGCCAGCAGCGCCGGGACTAGCGTTGAAATATCAGGCAATGAGCAGTTCTTC.

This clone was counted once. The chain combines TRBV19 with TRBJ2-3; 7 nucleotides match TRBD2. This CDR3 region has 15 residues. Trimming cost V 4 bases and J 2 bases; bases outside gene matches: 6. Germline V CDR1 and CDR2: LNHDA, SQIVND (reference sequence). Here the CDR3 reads CASSTKSGITDTQYF. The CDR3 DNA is TGTGCCAGTAGTACAAAAAGCGGGATCACAGATACGCAGTATTTT. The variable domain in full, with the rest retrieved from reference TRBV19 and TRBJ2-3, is DGGITQSPKYLFRKEGQNVTLSCEQNLNHDAMYWYRQDPGQGLRLIYYSQIVNDFQKGDIAEGYSVSREKKESFPLTVTSAQKNPTAFYLCASSTKSGITDTQYFGPGTRLTVL.

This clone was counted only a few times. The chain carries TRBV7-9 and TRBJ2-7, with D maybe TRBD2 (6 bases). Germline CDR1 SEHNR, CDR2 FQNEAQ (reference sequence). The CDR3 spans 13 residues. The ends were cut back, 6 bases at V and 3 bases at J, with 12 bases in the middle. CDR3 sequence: CASRLEGNYEQYF. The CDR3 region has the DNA TGTGCCAGCAGGTTGGAGGGCAACTACGAGCAGTACTTC.

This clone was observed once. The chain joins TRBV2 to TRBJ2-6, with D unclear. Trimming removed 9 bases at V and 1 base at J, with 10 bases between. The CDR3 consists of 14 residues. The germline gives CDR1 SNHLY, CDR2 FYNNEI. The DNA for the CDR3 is TGTGCCAGTCGCTTGATATCTGGGGCCAACGTCCTGACTTTC. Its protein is CASRLISGANVLTF.

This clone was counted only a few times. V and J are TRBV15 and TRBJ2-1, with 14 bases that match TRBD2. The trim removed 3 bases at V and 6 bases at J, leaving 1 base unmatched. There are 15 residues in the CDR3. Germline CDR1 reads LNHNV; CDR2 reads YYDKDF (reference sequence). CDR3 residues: CATSRGTSGSNEQFF. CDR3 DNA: TGTGCCACCAGCAGGGGGACTAGCGGGAGCAATGAGCAGTTCTTC. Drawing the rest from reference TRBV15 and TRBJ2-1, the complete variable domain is DAMVIQNPRYQVTQFGKPVTLSCSQTLNHNVMYWYQQKSSQAPKLLFHYYDKDFNNEADTPDNFQSRRPNTSFCFLDIRSPGLGDTAMYLCATSRGTSGSNEQFFGPGTRLTVL.

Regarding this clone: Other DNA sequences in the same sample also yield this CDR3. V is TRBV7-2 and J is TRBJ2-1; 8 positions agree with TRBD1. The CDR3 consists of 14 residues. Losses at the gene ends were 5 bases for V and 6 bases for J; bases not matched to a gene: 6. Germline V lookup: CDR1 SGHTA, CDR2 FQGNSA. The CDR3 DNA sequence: TGTGCCAGCAGCCCGGGACAGGCTCCCAATGAGCAGTTCTTC. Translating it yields CASSPGQAPNEQFF.

CDR3 bases: TGTGCCAGCAGGCTCACAGGGGGAGTTGAGCAGTTCTTC. Protein product: CASRLTGGVEQFF. This chain connects TRBV25-1 to TRBJ2-1, with 8 bases fitting TRBD1. J was trimmed by 9 bases and V by 6 bases; bases with no gene match: 7. The CDR3 has 13 amino acids. CDR1 MGHDK and CDR2 SYGVNS come from the germline V gene.

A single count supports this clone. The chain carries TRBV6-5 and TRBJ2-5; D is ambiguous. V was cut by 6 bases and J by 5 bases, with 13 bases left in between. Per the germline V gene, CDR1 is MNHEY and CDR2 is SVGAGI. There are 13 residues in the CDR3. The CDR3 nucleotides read TGTGCCAGCAGCCCCCTCGGCCGGGAGACCCAGTACTTC. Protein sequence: CASSPLGRETQYF.

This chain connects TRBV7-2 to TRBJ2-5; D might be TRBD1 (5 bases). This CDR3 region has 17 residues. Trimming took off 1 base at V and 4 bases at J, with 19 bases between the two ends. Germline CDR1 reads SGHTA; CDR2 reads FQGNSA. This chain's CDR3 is CASSLGSNGAIRETQYF. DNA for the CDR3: TGTGCCAGCAGCTTAGGGTCCAATGGGGCTATTCGAGAGACCCAGTACTTC.

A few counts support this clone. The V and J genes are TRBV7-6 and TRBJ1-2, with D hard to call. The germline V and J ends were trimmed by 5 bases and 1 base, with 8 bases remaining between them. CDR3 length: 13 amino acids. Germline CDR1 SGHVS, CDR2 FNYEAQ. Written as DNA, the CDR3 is TGTGCCAGCAGCCAGCACGATAACTATGGCTACACCTTC. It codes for CASSQHDNYGYTF.

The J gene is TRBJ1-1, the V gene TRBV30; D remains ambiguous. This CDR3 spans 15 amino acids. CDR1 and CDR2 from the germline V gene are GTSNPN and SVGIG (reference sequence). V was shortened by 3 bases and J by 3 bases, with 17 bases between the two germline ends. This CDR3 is CAWSHSRSTYTEAFF. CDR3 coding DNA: TGTGCCTGGAGCCACTCGAGGTCAACCTACACTGAAGCTTTCTTT.

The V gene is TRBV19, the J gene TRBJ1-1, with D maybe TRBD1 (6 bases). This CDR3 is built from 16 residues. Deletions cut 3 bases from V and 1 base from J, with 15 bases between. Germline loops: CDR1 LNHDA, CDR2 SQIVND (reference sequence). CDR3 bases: TGTGCCAGTAGTATGGGGGCTTGGAGACGGAACACTGAAGCTTTCTTT. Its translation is CASSMGAWRRNTEAFF.

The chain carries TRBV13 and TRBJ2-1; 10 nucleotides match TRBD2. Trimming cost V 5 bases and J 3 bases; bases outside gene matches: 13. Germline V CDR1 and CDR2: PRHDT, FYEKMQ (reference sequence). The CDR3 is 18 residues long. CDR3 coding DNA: TGTGCCAGCAGCCCCACGACCCGAGGACTAGCGGACTACAATGAGCAGTTCTTC. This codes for CASSPTTRGLADYNEQFF.

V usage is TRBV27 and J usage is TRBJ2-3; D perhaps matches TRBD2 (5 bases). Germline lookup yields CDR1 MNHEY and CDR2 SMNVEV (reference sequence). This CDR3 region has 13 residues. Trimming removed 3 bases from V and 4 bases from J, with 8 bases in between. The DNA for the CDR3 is TGTGCCAGCAGTTTCCGGGGAGCAGATACGCAGTATTTT. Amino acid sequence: CASSFRGADTQYF.

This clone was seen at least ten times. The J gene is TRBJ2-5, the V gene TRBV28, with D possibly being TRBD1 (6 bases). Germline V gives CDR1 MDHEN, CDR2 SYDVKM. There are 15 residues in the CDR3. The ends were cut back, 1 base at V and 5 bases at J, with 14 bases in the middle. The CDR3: CASSLSGARRETQYF. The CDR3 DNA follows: TGTGCCAGCAGTTTATCAGGGGCGCGTCGGGAGACCCAGTACTTC.

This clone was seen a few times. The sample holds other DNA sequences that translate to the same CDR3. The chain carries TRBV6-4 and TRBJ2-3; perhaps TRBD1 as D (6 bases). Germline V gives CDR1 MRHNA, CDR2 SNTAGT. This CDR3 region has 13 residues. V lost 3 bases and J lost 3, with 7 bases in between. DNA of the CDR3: TGTGCCAGCAGTGAAGGGGGAACAGATACGCAGTATTTT. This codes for CASSEGGTDTQYF.

The CDR3: CASLPLGNSDYNEQFF. As DNA, the CDR3 is TGTGCCAGCCTCCCGTTAGGGAATTCGGATTACAATGAGCAGTTCTTC. The rearrangement joins TRBV19 to TRBJ2-1; unclear D gene. Germline V CDR1 and CDR2: LNHDA, SQIVND (reference sequence). The germline V and J ends were trimmed by 9 bases and 4 bases, with 22 bases remaining between them. The CDR3 spans 16 residues.

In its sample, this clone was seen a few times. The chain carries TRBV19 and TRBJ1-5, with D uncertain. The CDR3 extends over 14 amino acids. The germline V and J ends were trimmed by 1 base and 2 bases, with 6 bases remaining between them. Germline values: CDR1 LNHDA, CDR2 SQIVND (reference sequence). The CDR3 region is CASSIVPGNQPQHF. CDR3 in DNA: TGTGCCAGTAGTATAGTCCCAGGCAATCAGCCCCAGCATTTT. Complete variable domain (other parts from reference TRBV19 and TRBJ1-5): DGGITQSPKYLFRKEGQNVTLSCEQNLNHDAMYWYRQDPGQGLRLIYYSQIVNDFQKGDIAEGYSVSREKKESFPLTVTSAQKNPTAFYLCASSIVPGNQPQHFGDGTRLSIL.

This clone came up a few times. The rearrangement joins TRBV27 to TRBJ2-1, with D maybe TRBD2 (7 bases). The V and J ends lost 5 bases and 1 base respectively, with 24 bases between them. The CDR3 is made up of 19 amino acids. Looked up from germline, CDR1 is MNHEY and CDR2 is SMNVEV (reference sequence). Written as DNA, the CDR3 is TGTGCCAGCAGTCGGCTTCTCCTAGCGGAAGGGGGATCCTACAATGAGCAGTTCTTC. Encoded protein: CASSRLLLAEGGSYNEQFF.

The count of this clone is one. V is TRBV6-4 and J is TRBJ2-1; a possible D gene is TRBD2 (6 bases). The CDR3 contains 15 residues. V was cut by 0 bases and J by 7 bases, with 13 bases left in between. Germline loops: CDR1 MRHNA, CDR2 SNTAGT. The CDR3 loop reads CASSDSRTNRNEQFF. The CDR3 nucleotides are TGTGCCAGCAGTGACTCCAGGACTAATAGGAATGAGCAGTTCTTC.

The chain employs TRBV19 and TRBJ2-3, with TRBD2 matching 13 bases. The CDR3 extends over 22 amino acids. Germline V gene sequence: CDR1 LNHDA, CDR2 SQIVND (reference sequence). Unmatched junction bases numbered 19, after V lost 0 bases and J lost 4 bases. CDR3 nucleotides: TGTGCCAGTAGTATAGATGGGGGGACTAGCGGGACCGTCGGAGAAGTTGCAGATACGCAGTATTTT. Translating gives CASSIDGGTSGTVGEVADTQYF.

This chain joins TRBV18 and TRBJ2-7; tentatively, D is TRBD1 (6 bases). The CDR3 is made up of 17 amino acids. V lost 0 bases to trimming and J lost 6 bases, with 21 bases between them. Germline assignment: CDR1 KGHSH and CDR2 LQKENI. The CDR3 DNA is TGTGCCAGCTCACCACCGGGGAACAGGGTTCGGGCGCGCGAGCAGTACTTC. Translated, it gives CASSPPGNRVRAREQYF. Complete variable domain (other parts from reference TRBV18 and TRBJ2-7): NAGVMQNPRHLVRRRGQEARLRCSPMKGHSHVYWYRQLPEEGLKFMVYLQKENIIDESGMPKERFSAEFPKEGPSILRIQQVVRGDSAAYFCASSPPGNRVRAREQYFGPGTRLTVT.

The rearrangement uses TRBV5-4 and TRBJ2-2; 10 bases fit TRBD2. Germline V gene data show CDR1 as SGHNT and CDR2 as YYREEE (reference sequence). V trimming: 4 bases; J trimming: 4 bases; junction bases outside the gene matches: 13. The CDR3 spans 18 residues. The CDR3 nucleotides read TGTGCCAGCAGCCGGAGGACTAGCGGTGTTACGGGCACCGGGGAGCTGTTTTTT. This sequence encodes CASSRRTSGVTGTGELFF.